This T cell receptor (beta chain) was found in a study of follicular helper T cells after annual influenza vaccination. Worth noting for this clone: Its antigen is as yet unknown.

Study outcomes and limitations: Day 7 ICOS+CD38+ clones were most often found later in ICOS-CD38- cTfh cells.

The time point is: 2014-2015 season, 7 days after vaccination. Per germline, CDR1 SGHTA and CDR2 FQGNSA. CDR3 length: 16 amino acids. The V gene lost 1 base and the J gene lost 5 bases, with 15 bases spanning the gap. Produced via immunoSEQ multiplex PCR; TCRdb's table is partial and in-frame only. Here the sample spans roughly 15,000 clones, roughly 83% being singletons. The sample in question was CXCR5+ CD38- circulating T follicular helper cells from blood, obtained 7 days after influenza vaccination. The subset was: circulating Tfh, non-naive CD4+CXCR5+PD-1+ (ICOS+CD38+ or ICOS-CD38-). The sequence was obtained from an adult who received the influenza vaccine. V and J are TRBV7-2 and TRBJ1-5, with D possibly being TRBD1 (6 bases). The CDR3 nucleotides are TGTGCCAGCAGCTTAGGTGCAGGGGTTGGCTATCAGCCCCAGCATTTT. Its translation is CASSLGAGVGYQPQHF.